This paragraph reports one T cell receptor beta chain. What it binds is not known. Using immunoSEQ multiplex PCR, the repertoire was profiled, and TCRdb retains in-frame clones only, with some absent. The sample has 200,000 to 250,000 clones; 80% to 85% are singletons. Per germline, CDR1 SNHLY and CDR2 FYNNEI. V lost 6 bases to trimming and J lost 3 bases, with 24 bases between them. This CDR3 contains 17 residues. This specimen belongs to a study of cytomegalovirus exposure and HLA in healthy donors. Study-level information: The use of the same platform for the 120 or so validation repertoires and the 600 to 700 first-cohort repertoires was reported by a later analysis.

Study-level results: There were three CMV-associated chains whose specificity for CMV antigens was confirmed in vitro. Listed as cytomegalovirus-associated were 164 TCR beta chains. Subsequent analysis showed first-cohort TCR clusters tending to co-occur in some 120 validation repertoires.

This chain joins TRBV2 and TRBJ2-7; tentative D call: TRBD2 (6 bases). Sequenced input: PBMCs. The clonotype originates from a woman in her 30s in good health and CMV-seropositive. CDR3: CASSEVIAVSPLYEQYF. The CDR3 DNA reads TGTGCCAGCAGCGAGGTAATAGCGGTTTCCCCTCTCTACGAGCAGTACTTC.